Reported below is one TCR beta chain. As yet, its antigen is unknown. This may stem from a read error, because a much larger clone lies one nucleotide away. This sample was taken from a study of blood T cells in healthy people across ages. Study-wide points: What prevented conclusive comparison of naive and antigen-experienced cells was that PBMCs were unsorted.

The CDR3 consists of 12 residues. Germline V gene data show CDR1 as SQVTM and CDR2 as ANQGSEA. The V end lost 4 bases, the J end lost 3 bases, and 8 bases lay between the germline ends. A J-beta primer mix and a sample-barcoded 5' primer were used in a second PCR of roughly 6 to 12 cycles. Each TCR beta cDNA got a 12-nucleotide random molecular identifier. TCRdb passed the 5' RACE reads through MiXCR, listing each CDR3 protein once. This table holds hundreds of thousands of distinct CDR3 sequences, about 30% found once. J is TRBJ2-3 and V is TRBV29-1, with D uncertain. This TCR was sampled from a woman aged 80 or older in good health. The sample was blood. The CDR3 DNA reads TGCAGCGTTGGCCCGGGTACAGATACGCAGTATTTT. This codes for CSVGPGTDTQYF.